This T cell receptor (beta chain) was sequenced during a study of shared clonotypes between healthy human individuals. Overall study findings and caveats: Researchers sampled blood only, noting tissue repertoires likely differ. Naive subsets generally exceeded memory subsets in estimated richness.

The germline gives CDR1 MDHEN, CDR2 SYDVKM. CDR3 size: 14 residues. V lost 3 bases to trimming and J lost 1 base, with 9 bases between them. Sorted-subset replicate PCR reactions were performed with around 210 ng DNA, corresponding to roughly 27,000 T cell genomes. TCRdb's copy holds only in-frame clones and misses some; the assay was immunoSEQ multiplex PCR. The table shows 450,000 to 700,000 clones, with around 95% occurring only once. Of note for this clone: Its antigen is not known.

CD45RO-negative, CCR7-selected cells formed the naive CD8 fraction, which excluded terminally differentiated effector memory CD45RA+ cells. V and J are TRBV28 and TRBJ2-5, with a weak D call TRBD1 (5 bases). Sequenced input: naive CD8+ T cells sorted from blood. The sequence came from a woman in her twenties or thirties in good health. CDR3 amino acids: CASSFGRAQETQYF. The CDR3 nucleotides read TGTGCCAGCAGTTTCGGCAGGGCCCAAGAGACCCAGTACTTC.